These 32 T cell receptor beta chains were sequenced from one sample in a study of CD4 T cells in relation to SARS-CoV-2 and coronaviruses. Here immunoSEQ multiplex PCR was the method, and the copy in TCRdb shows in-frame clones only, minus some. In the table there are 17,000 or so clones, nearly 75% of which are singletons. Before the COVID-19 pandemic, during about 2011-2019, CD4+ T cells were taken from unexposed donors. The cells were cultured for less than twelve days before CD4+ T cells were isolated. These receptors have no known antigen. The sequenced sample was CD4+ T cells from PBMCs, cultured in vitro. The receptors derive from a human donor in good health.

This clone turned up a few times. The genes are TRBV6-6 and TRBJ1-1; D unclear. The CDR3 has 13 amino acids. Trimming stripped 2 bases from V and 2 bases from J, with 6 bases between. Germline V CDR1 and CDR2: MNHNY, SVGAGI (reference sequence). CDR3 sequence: CASSYVSNTEAFF. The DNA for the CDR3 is TGTGCCAGCAGTTACGTGTCCAACACTGAAGCTTTCTTT.

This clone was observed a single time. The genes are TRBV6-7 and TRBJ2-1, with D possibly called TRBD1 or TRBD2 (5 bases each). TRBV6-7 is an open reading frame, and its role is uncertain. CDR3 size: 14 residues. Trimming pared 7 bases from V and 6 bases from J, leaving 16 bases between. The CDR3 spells CASISRGSGNEQFF. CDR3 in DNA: TGTGCCAGCATTTCCCGGGGCTCAGGCAATGAGCAGTTCTTC.

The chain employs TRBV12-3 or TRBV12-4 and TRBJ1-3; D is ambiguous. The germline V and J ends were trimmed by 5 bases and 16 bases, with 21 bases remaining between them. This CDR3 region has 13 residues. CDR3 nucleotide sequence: TGTGCCAGCAGTCCCGTGGAGGTGGGGATATTTTATTTT. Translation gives CASSPVEVGIFYF.

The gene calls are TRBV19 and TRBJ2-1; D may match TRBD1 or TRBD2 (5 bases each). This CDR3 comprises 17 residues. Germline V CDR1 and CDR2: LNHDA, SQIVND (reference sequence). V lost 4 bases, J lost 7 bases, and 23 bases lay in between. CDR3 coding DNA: TGTGCCAGTAGTAGGAGCCGGGACCATGGGGTGTATAATGAGCAGTTCTTC. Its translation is CASSRSRDHGVYNEQFF.

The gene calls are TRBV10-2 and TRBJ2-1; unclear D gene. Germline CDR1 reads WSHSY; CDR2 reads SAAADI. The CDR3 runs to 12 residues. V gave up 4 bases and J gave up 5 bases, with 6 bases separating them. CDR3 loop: CASSGSHNEQFF. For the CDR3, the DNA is TGCGCCAGCAGTGGGTCCCACAATGAGCAGTTCTTC.

The CDR3 DNA sequence: TGTGCCAGCAGCTTGTCCGGGACAGGGGGTAATCAGCCCCAGCATTTT. Translated, it gives CASSLSGTGGNQPQHF. The chain is built from TRBV7-6 and TRBJ1-5; 11 positions match TRBD1. Germline V gives CDR1 SGHVS, CDR2 FNYEAQ. V shed 3 bases, J shed 4 bases, and the junction held 5 bases outside the gene matches. This CDR3 contains 16 residues.

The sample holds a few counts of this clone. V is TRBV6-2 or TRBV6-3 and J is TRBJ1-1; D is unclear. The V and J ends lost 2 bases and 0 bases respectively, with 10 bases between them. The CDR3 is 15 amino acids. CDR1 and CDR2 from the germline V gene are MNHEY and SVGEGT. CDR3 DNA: TGTGCCAGCAGTTACCCTTCAGAAGTGAACACTGAAGCTTTCTTT. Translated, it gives CASSYPSEVNTEAFF.

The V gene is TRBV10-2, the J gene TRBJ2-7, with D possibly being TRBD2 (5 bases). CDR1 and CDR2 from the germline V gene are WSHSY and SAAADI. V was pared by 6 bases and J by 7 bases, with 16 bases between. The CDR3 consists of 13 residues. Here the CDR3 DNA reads TGCGCCAGCAGGATAGCGACCGAAGTAGAGCAGTACTTC. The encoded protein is CASRIATEVEQYF.

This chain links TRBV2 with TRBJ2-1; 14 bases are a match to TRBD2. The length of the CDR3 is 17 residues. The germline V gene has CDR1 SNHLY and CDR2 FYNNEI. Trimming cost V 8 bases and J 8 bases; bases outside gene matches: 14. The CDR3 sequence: CASGYRLAGGQRDEQFF. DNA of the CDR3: TGTGCCAGCGGTTATAGACTAGCGGGAGGGCAACGGGATGAGCAGTTCTTC.

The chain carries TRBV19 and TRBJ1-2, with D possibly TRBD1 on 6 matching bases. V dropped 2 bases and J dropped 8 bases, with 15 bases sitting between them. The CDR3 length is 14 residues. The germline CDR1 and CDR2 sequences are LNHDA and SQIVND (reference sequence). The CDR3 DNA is TGTGCCAGTAGTATAAGCTTTGAGGGGGTCGGCTACACCTTC. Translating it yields CASSISFEGVGYTF.

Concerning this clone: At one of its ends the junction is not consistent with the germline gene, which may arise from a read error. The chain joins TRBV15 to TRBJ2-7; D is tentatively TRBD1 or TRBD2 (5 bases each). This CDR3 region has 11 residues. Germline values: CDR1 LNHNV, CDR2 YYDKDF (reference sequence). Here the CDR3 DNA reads TGTGCCACCAGCAGAGGAGGGGTCCCACATTTC. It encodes CATSRGGVPHF.

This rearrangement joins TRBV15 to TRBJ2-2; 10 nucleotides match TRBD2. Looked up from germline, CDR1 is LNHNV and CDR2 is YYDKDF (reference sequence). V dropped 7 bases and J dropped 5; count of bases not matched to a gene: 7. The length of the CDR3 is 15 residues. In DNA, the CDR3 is TGTGCCACCACTAGCGGGGGTCCCAATACCGGGGAGCTGTTTTTT. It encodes CATTSGGPNTGELFF.

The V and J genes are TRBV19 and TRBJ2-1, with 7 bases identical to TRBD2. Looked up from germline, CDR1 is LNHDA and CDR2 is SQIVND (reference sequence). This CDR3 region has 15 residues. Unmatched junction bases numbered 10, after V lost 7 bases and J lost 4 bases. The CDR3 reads CASTSSSGDYNEQFF. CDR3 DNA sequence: TGTGCCAGTACCTCCTCCAGCGGGGATTACAATGAGCAGTTCTTC.

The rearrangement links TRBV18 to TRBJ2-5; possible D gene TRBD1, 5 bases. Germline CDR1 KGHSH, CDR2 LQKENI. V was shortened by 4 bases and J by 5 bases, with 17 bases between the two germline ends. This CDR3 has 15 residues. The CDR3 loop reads CASSQISGHSETQYF. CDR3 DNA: TGTGCCAGCTCACAAATTTCCGGACACAGCGAGACCCAGTACTTC.

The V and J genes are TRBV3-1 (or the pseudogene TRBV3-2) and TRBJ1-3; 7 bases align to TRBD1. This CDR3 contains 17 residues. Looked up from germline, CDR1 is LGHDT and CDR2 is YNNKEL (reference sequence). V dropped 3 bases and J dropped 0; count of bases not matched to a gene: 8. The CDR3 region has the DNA TGTGCCAGCAGCCAGACACCGGGACAGAGCTCTGGAAACACCATATATTTT. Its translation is CASSQTPGQSSGNTIYF.

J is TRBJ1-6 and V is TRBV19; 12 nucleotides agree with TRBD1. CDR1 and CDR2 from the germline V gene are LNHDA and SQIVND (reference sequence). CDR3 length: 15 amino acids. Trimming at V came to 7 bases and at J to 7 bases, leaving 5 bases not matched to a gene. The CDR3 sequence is CASTRDRGRNSPLHF. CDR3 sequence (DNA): TGTGCCAGTACCCGGGACAGGGGGCGGAATTCACCCCTCCACTTT.

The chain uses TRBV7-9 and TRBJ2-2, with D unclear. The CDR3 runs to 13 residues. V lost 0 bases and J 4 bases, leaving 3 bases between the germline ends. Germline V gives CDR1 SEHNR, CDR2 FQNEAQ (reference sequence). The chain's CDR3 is CASSLATTGELFF. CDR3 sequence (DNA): TGTGCCAGCAGCTTAGCGACCACCGGGGAGCTGTTTTTT.

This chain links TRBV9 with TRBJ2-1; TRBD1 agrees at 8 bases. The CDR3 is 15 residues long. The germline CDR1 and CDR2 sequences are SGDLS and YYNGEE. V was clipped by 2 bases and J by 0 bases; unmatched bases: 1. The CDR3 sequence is CASSVGTGSYNEQFF. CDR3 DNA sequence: TGTGCCAGCAGCGTCGGGACAGGCTCCTACAATGAGCAGTTCTTC.

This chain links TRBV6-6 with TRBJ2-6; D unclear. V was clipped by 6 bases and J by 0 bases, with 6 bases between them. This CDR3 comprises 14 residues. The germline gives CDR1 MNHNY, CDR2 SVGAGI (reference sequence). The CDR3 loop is CASSVFSGANVLTF. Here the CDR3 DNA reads TGTGCCAGCAGCGTCTTCTCTGGGGCCAACGTCCTGACTTTC.

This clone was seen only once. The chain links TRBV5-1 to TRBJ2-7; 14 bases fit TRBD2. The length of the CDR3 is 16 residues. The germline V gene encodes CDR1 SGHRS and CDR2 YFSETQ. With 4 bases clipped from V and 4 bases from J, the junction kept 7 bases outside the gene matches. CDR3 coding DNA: TGCGCCAGCAGCACGGGGACTAGCGGGAGAGTTTACGAGCAGTACTTC. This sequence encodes CASSTGTSGRVYEQYF.

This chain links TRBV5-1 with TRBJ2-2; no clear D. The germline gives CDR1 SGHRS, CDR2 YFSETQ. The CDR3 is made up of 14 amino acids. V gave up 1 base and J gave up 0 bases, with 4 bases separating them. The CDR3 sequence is CASSLTTNTGELFF. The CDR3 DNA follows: TGCGCCAGCAGCTTGACAACGAACACCGGGGAGCTGTTTTTT.

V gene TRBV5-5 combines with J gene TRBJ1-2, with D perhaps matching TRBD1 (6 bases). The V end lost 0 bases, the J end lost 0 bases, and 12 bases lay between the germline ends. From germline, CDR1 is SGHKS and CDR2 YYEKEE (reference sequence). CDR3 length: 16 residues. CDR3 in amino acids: CASSLEDRRANYGYTF. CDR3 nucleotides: TGTGCCAGCAGCTTGGAGGACAGACGAGCTAACTATGGCTACACCTTC.

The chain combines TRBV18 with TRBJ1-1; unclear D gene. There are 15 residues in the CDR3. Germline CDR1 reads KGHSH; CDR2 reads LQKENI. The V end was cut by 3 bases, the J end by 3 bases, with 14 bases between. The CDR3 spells CASSPFQGGDTEAFF. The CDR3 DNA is TGTGCCAGCTCACCGTTCCAAGGCGGGGACACTGAAGCTTTCTTT.

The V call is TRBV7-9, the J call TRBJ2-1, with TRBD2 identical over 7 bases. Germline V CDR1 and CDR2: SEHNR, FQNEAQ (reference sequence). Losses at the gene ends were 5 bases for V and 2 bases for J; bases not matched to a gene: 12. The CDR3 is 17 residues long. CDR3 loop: CASSHRSARETYNEQFF. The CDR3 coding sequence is TGTGCCAGCAGCCATAGGAGTGCGCGGGAGACCTACAATGAGCAGTTCTTC.

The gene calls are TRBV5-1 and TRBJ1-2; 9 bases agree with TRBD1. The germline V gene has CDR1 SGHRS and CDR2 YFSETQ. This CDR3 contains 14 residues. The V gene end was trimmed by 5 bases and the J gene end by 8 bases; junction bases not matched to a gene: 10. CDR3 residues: CASRWQQGADGYTF. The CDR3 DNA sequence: TGCGCCAGCAGGTGGCAACAGGGGGCCGACGGCTACACCTTC.

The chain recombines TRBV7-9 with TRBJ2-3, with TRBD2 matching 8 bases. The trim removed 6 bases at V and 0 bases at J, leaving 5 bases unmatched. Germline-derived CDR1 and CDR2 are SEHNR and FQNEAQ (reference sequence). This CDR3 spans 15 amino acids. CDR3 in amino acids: CASRNSGTSTDTQYF. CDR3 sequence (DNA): TGTGCCAGCAGAAATAGCGGGACGAGCACAGATACGCAGTATTTT.

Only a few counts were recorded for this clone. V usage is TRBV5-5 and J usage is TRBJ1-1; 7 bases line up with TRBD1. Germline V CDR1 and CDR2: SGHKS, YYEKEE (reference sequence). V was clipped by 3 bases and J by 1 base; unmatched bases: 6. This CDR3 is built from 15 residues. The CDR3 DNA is TGTGCCAGCAGCTGGGAAGGGACAGCGAACACTGAAGCTTTCTTT. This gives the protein CASSWEGTANTEAFF.

The chain's CDR3 is CTMRGGTEAFF. CDR3 DNA sequence: TGCACTATGCGGGGGGGCACTGAAGCTTTCTTT. This sequence joins TRBV20-1 and TRBJ1-1; TRBD1 is a possible D gene (5 bases). Germline V gene data show CDR1 as DFQATT and CDR2 as SNEGSKA (reference sequence). The CDR3 runs 11 residues.

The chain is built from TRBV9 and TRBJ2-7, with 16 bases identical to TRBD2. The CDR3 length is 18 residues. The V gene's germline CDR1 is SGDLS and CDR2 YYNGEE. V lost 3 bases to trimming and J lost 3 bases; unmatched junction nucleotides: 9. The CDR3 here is CASSEGTSGRGYVYEQYF. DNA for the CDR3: TGTGCCAGCAGCGAAGGGACTAGCGGGAGGGGTTATGTCTACGAGCAGTACTTC. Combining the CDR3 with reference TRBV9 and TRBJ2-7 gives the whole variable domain DSGVTQTPKHLITATGQRVTLRCSPRSGDLSVYWYQQSLDQGLQFLIQYYNGEERAKGNILERFSAQQFPDLHSELNLSSLELGDSALYFCASSEGTSGRGYVYEQYFGPGTRLTVT.

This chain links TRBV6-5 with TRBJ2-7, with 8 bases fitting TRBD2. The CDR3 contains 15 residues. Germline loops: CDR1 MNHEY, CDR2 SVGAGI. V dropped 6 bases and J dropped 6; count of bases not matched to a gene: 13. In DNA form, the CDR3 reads TGTGCCAGCAGCCGTCGTGGAGCGGGAGAGAGCGAGCAGTACTTC. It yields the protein CASSRRGAGESEQYF.

CDR3 nucleotide sequence: TGTGCAAGTCGCCCGTCCCCGGGTACCAGCTCCTACAATGAGCAGTTCTTC. Its translation is CASRPSPGTSSYNEQFF. The chain has TRBV12-2 and TRBJ2-1; TRBD2 is the table's D call and was not checked against the DNA. TRBV12-2 is tagged as a pseudogene. The CDR3 length is 17 residues.

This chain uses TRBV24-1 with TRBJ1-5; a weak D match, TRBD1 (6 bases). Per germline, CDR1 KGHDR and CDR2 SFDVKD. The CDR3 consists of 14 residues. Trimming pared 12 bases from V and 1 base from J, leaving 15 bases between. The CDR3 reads CASRGGLSNQPQHF. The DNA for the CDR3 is TGTGCCTCGAGAGGGGGTTTGAGCAATCAGCCCCAGCATTTT.